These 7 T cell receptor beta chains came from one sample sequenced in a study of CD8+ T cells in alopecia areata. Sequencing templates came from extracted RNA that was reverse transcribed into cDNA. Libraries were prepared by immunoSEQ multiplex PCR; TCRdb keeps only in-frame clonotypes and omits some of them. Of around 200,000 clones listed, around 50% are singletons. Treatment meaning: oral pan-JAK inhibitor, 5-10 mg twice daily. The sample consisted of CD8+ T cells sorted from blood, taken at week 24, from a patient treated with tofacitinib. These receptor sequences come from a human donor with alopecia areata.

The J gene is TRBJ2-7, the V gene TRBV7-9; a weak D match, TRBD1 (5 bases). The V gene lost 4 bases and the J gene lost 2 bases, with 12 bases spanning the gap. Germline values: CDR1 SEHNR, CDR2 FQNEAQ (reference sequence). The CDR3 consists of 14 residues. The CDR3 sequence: CASSYPGSPYEQYF. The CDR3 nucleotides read TGTGCCAGCAGCTACCCAGGGTCCCCCTACGAGCAGTACTTC.

The CDR3 here is CASSFLGNEQYF. The CDR3 region has the DNA TGTGCCAGCAGCTTTTTGGGTAACGAGCAGTACTTC. The chain has TRBV13 and TRBJ2-7; D gene unclear. Trimming pared 3 bases from V and 5 bases from J, leaving 8 bases between. This CDR3 spans 12 amino acids. Germline V gives CDR1 PRHDT, CDR2 FYEKMQ (reference sequence).

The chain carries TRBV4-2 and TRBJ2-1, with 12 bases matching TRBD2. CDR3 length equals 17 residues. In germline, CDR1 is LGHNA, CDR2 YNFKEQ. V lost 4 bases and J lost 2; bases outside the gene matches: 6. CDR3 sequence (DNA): TGTGCCAGCAGCCCCAGGACTAGCGGGGCGACCTACAATGAGCAGTTCTTC. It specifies CASSPRTSGATYNEQFF.

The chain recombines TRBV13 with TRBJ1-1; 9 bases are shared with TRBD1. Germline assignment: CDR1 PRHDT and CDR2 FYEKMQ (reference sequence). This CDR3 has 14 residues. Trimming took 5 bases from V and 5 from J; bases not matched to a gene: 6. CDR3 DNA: TGTGCCAGCAGCCGTGGGACAGGGATTACTGAAGCTTTCTTT. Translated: CASSRGTGITEAFF.

The CDR3 DNA reads as TGTGCCACACCACTAAGACTAGCGGGGGATGGCACAGATACGCAGTATTTT. Translating gives CATPLRLAGDGTDTQYF. The V gene is TRBV2, the J gene TRBJ2-3, with 12 nucleotides matching TRBD2. The V and J ends lost 10 bases and 1 base, in that order; junction bases with no gene match: 12. This CDR3 has 17 amino acids. Germline V CDR1 and CDR2: SNHLY, FYNNEI.

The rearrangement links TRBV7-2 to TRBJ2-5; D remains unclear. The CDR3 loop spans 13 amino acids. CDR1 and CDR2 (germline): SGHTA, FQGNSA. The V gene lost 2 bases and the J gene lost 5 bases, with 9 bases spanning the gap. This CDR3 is CASSLFATETQYF. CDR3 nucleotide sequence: TGTGCCAGCAGCTTATTTGCTACGGAGACCCAGTACTTC.

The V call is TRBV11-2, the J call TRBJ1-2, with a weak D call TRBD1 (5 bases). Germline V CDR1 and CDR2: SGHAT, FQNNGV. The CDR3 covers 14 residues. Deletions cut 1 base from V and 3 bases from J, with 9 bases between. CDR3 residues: CASSLVTTDYGYTF. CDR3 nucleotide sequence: TGTGCCAGCAGCTTAGTTACGACAGACTATGGCTACACCTTC.